These 27 T cell receptor beta chains were sequenced from one sample in a study of shared clonotypes between healthy human individuals. The repertoire was sequenced with immunoSEQ multiplex PCR; TCRdb's copy has only in-frame clones and lacks some. The data show about 700,000 clones, with approximately 79% seen just once and approximately 1.8% held by the top ten. Specimen: memory CD4+ T cells sorted from blood. The subset is: CD45RA-negative fraction. The receptor set was obtained from a woman in her 30s in good health.

V gene TRBV5-1 combines with J gene TRBJ2-3; possibly TRBD2 for D (6 bases). The CDR3 length is 12 residues. Trimming took 3 bases from V and 10 from J, leaving 12 bases between them. CDR1 and CDR2 (germline): SGHRS, YFSETQ. CDR3 DNA: TGCGCCAGCAGCTCTAGCGAGACAGCGCAGTATTTT. As protein: CASSSSETAQYF.

CDR3 in amino acids: CASGGIWGTEAFF. Here the CDR3 DNA reads TGTGCCAGCGGTGGGATATGGGGCACTGAAGCTTTCTTT. This chain joins TRBV28 and TRBJ1-1; D is unresolved. V lost 8 bases, J lost 4 bases, and 14 bases lay in between. This CDR3 is 13 amino acids long. In germline, CDR1 is MDHEN, CDR2 SYDVKM.

The gene calls are TRBV18 and TRBJ1-3; 8 nucleotides match TRBD1. V was pared by 5 bases and J by 4 bases, with 7 bases of the junction left unmatched. This CDR3 comprises 15 residues. CDR1 is KGHSH and CDR2 is LQKENI in the germline V gene. The CDR3 DNA follows: TGTGCCAGCTCATCGGACAGGGTGCGAGGAAACACCATATATTTT. Translating it yields CASSSDRVRGNTIYF.

The chain recombines TRBV14 with TRBJ2-5, with TRBD2 matching 8 bases. CDR3 length equals 16 residues. The V gene's germline CDR1 is SGHDN and CDR2 FVKESK. The V and J ends lost 1 base and 4 bases, in that order; junction bases with no gene match: 8. CDR3 residues: CASSQGRTSLGETQYF. The CDR3 nucleotides are TGTGCCAGCAGCCAAGGGAGGACTAGCTTGGGAGAGACCCAGTACTTC.

The J gene is TRBJ2-7, the V gene TRBV4-1; 8 bases map to TRBD2. The CDR3 is 15 amino acids. CDR1 and CDR2 (germline): MGHRA, YSYEKL. V lost 3 bases to trimming and J lost 3 bases; unmatched junction nucleotides: 7. The CDR3 DNA sequence: TGCGCCAGCAGCCAGAGTAGCGGGATCGGCTACGAGCAGTACTTC. This translates into CASSQSSGIGYEQYF.

This chain's CDR3 is CASSSMDGPYEQYF. The DNA for the CDR3 is TGTGCCAGCAGCTCTATGGACGGTCCCTACGAGCAGTACTTC. The chain uses TRBV5-4 and TRBJ2-7, with D unresolved. The CDR3 runs to 14 residues. V was pared by 3 bases and J by 2 bases, with 12 bases between. Germline V CDR1 and CDR2: SGHNT, YYREEE (reference sequence).

This rearrangement joins TRBV28 to TRBJ1-2; the D is unclear. Germline V gives CDR1 MDHEN, CDR2 SYDVKM. CDR3 length equals 15 residues. V was shortened by 6 bases and J by 0 bases, with 14 bases between the two germline ends. CDR3 sequence reads: CASSRPGPTNYGYTF. As DNA, the CDR3 is TGTGCCAGCAGCCGCCCCGGCCCTACTAACTATGGCTACACCTTC.

The chain uses TRBV15 and TRBJ2-6; the D is unclear. The V and J ends lost 0 bases and 0 bases respectively, with 6 bases between them. The CDR3 consists of 16 residues. Germline CDR1 reads LNHNV; CDR2 reads YYDKDF (reference sequence). This CDR3 is CATSRDWGSGANVLTF. The CDR3 coding sequence is TGTGCCACCAGCAGAGATTGGGGCTCTGGGGCCAACGTCCTGACTTTC.

CDR3 in amino acids: CSAEDRGRRETQYF. CDR3 nucleotide sequence: TGCAGCGCAGAAGACAGGGGGAGGCGGGAGACCCAGTACTTC. The chain employs TRBV29-1 and TRBJ2-5, with 9 bases identical to TRBD1. V gave up 7 bases and J gave up 5 bases; unmatched junction bases: 11. Germline V gene sequence: CDR1 SQVTM, CDR2 ANQGSEA. CDR3 length: 14 amino acids.

This chain joins TRBV5-1 and TRBJ2-7, with D unresolved. The ends were cut back, 3 bases at V and 0 bases at J, with 4 bases in the middle. Looked up from germline, CDR1 is SGHRS and CDR2 is YFSETQ. The CDR3 contains 12 residues. CDR3 sequence: CASSSLSYEQYF. In DNA form, the CDR3 reads TGCGCCAGCAGCTCCCTCTCCTACGAGCAGTACTTC.

V and J are TRBV5-1 and TRBJ2-2, with a weak D call TRBD2 (5 bases). V lost 2 bases and J 5 bases, leaving 13 bases between the germline ends. The germline CDR1 and CDR2 sequences are SGHRS and YFSETQ. The CDR3 is 15 residues long. DNA for the CDR3: TGCGCCAGCAGCTTTTGGCGAGAGGGAACCGGGGAGCTGTTTTTT. Protein: CASSFWREGTGELFF.

The V and J genes are TRBV18 and TRBJ1-4; the D is unclear. The CDR3 runs to 12 residues. V lost 2 bases and J 8 bases, leaving 6 bases between the germline ends. The germline gives CDR1 KGHSH, CDR2 LQKENI. The CDR3 is CASSPTTEKLFF. Written as DNA, the CDR3 is TGTGCCAGCTCACCAACGACAGAAAAACTGTTTTTT.

The J gene is TRBJ2-1, the V gene TRBV21-1; the tabulated D call, TRBD2, remains unverified against the DNA. TRBV21-1 is a known pseudogene. The CDR3 sequence is 15 residues long. DNA of the CDR3: TGTGCCAGCAGCAAACTAGCGGGAGAGTACAATGAGCAGTTCTTC. Encoded protein: CASSKLAGEYNEQFF.

The chain joins TRBV25-1 to TRBJ2-3; tentatively, D is TRBD1 (7 bases). This CDR3 contains 18 residues. V lost 8 bases, J lost 0 bases, and 24 bases lay in between. Germline values: CDR1 MGHDK, CDR2 SYGVNS. The CDR3 protein is CASATPGGLGTSTDTQYF. CDR3 bases: TGTGCCAGCGCGACCCCAGGGGGATTAGGGACTAGCACAGATACGCAGTATTTT.

This clone was counted once. This sequence joins TRBV2 and TRBJ2-1; no clear D gene. The CDR3 covers 13 residues. Germline V gives CDR1 SNHLY, CDR2 FYNNEI. Deletions cut 6 bases from V and 2 bases from J, with 8 bases between. The CDR3 here is CASRWAAYNEQFF. Written as DNA, the CDR3 is TGTGCCAGCAGATGGGCCGCCTACAATGAGCAGTTCTTC.

The V and J genes are TRBV6-5 and TRBJ1-4; no definite D call. Germline CDR1 is MNHEY and CDR2 is SVGAGI. This CDR3 contains 15 residues. The V and J ends lost 0 bases and 3 bases respectively, with 8 bases between them. CDR3 DNA sequence: TGTGCCAGCAGTTACTCTGGGGTCTCTAATGAAAAACTGTTTTTT. Translating gives CASSYSGVSNEKLFF.

This clone came up many times. This chain connects TRBV29-1 to TRBJ2-1; TRBD1 matches 10 bases. The junction had 8 bases not matched to a gene; V was cut back by 7 bases and J by 5 bases. Germline CDR1 SQVTM, CDR2 ANQGSEA. The CDR3 totals 14 residues. The CDR3 DNA sequence: TGCAGCGCTATAAGGGACAGGGGAGACAATGAGCAGTTCTTC. Amino acids: CSAIRDRGDNEQFF.

V is TRBV11-2 and J is TRBJ1-2, with a tentative D call TRBD1 (6 bases). Germline V CDR1 and CDR2: SGHAT, FQNNGV. Trimming shortened V by 6 bases and J by 5 bases, and 13 bases separated the two germline ends. The CDR3 is 13 amino acids. CDR3 protein: CASRSAGEYGYTF. The CDR3 DNA reads TGTGCCAGCAGGTCGGCAGGGGAGTATGGCTACACCTTC.

The chain combines TRBV5-1 with TRBJ2-3; D might be TRBD2 (6 bases). Germline CDR1 and CDR2: SGHRS and YFSETQ. The CDR3 is 16 residues long. V lost 0 bases and J lost 1, with 12 bases in between. The CDR3 bases are TGCGCCAGCAGCTTGGCGGTGGGCGGGGGCACAGATACGCAGTATTTT. This codes for CASSLAVGGGTDTQYF.

This chain uses TRBV5-6 with TRBJ1-2, with TRBD1 as a possible D gene (6 bases). The ends were cut back, 1 base at V and 1 base at J, with 8 bases in the middle. This CDR3 is 14 amino acids long. CDR1 and CDR2 from the germline V gene are SGHDT and YYEEEE. The CDR3 spells CASSLRTDNYGYTF. For the CDR3, the DNA is TGTGCCAGCAGCTTGAGGACAGATAACTATGGCTACACCTTC.

For this clone: A much bigger clone sits one base away, suggesting this may be a read error. V usage is TRBV6-1 and J usage is TRBJ2-7; 12 positions agree with TRBD2. Germline lookup yields CDR1 MNHNS and CDR2 SASEGT. The CDR3 consists of 14 residues. V lost 4 bases to trimming and J lost 2 bases; unmatched junction nucleotides: 0. CDR3 coding DNA: TGTGCCAGCAGTGGGACTAGCGGGACCTACGAGCAGTACTTC. It codes for CASSGTSGTYEQYF.

This clone has a count of ten or more. This sample includes further DNA sequences coding for the same CDR3. The genes are TRBV5-1 and TRBJ1-3; 9 bases agree with TRBD1. The CDR3 extends over 15 amino acids. The V segment lost 0 bases and the J segment 3 bases; nucleotides outside the gene matches: 1. From germline, CDR1 is SGHRS and CDR2 YFSETQ. The CDR3 DNA is TGCGCCAGCAGCTTGGGGGACAGGGATGGAAACACCATATATTTT. Protein product: CASSLGDRDGNTIYF.

This chain links TRBV5-1 with TRBJ1-1, with 8 bases that match TRBD1. Germline V CDR1 and CDR2: SGHRS, YFSETQ. Trimming cost V 4 bases and J 0 bases; bases outside gene matches: 5. This CDR3 has 15 amino acids. CDR3 coding DNA: TGCGCCAGCAGCCCCAGGGGACAGGTGAACACTGAAGCTTTCTTT. Translation: CASSPRGQVNTEAFF.

The V gene is TRBV10-3, the J gene TRBJ1-1; perhaps TRBD1 as D (5 bases). Trimming took 7 bases from V and 5 from J, leaving 14 bases between them. Germline assignment: CDR1 ENHRY and CDR2 SYGVKD. The CDR3 has 13 residues. CDR3 bases: TGTGCCATCACCGGGACTCTGGGGACTGAAGCTTTCTTT. It yields the protein CAITGTLGTEAFF.

V and J are TRBV5-1 and TRBJ2-1, with TRBD2 matching 7 bases. The CDR3 spans 16 residues. V shed 3 bases, J shed 2 bases, and the junction held 8 bases outside the gene matches. CDR1 and CDR2 (germline): SGHRS, YFSETQ. Here the CDR3 DNA reads TGCGCCAGCAGCTCCCATCCTAGCGGCCCCTACAATGAGCAGTTCTTC. Its translation: CASSSHPSGPYNEQFF.

V gene TRBV2 combines with J gene TRBJ1-2; 8 nucleotides align to TRBD1. This CDR3 is 13 amino acids long. Germline CDR1 SNHLY, CDR2 FYNNEI. Trimming at V came to 6 bases and at J to 8 bases, leaving 8 bases not matched to a gene. The CDR3 region is CASSEQGEEGYTF. The CDR3 bases are TGTGCCAGCAGCGAACAGGGGGAGGAGGGCTACACCTTC.

This clone was counted only a few times. The chain combines TRBV7-9 with TRBJ2-7; the D is unclear. Germline values: CDR1 SEHNR, CDR2 FQNEAQ (reference sequence). Trimming removed 5 bases at V and 7 bases at J, with 9 bases between. The CDR3 consists of 11 residues. The CDR3 DNA sequence: TGTGCCAGCAGCCCCGTGAGGGAGCAGTACTTC. It yields the protein CASSPVREQYF.